This T cell receptor beta chain was sequenced in a study of T-cell memory formation after mild COVID-19 (dated by TCRdb to about 2021). About the full investigation: TCR sequence clusters from the two donors were found to be largely donor specific. T-cell clones expanding and contracting after mild COVID-19 in a couple of donors were tracked by longitudinal TCRalpha and TCRbeta repertoire sequencing. Two young, previously healthy adult volunteers, one female and one male, were included in the cohort. The research as a whole found: Only two mild cases were covered in the study, and larger cohorts including severe cases with pre-infection samples were considered necessary. Contracting CD4+ clones appeared mostly in the CM and EM memory subsets, whereas CD8+ clones were enriched in EMRA. Clones contracting from day 15 to 85 had balanced CD4/CD8 phenotypes, while a second wave expanding from day 15 to 37 was biased towards CD4+. The detection of some responding clones in pre-infection memory suggests that pre-existing cross-reactive memory T cells joined the SARS-CoV-2 response. SARS-CoV-2 specificity was not confirmed for the second-wave clones peaking on day 37.

The sequencing machine was an Illumina NovaSeq 6000. cDNA libraries for TCRalpha and TCRbeta were prepared by 5'RACE using constant-segment primers, with sample barcodes and unique molecular identifiers added. RNA was extracted from every sample with Trizol reagent. Libraries were amplified in two PCR steps, with a second sample barcode and Illumina TruSeq adapters added in the second step. Sequencing of the libraries was done on an Illumina NovaSeq, producing 2 x 150 bp paired-end reads. Under the source paper's analysis protocol: Reads were demultiplexed and collapsed into UMI-guided consensus sequences with migec v1.2.7. Using mixcr v2.1.11, the UMI consensuses were aligned to TRA and TRB V and J templates and assembled into clonotypes. Expanded or contracted clonotypes were those called significant by both edgeR and NoisET, with noise models trained on biological replicates. For edgeR calls, a false discovery rate-adjusted p below 0.01 and a log2 fold-change threshold of 1 were applied. As an exploratory analysis of dynamics, max-normalized trajectories of the 1000 most abundant clonotypes were examined by PCA with hierarchical clustering. Separately sequenced CD4+ and CD8+ repertoires were used to assign the CD4 or CD8 phenotype of responding clones. Starting from the raw public reads, TCRdb applied fastp trimming at Q25, assembled clones with MiXCR and retained in-frame beta chains. When rows share a CDR3 protein, they turn into one entry using the most common DNA and genes. The V and J calls shown here were made by TCRdb, not taken from the authors' results. The sample records hundreds of thousands of distinct CDR3 sequences, approximately 15% of which are singletons. Clones ranked in the top ten supply roughly 21% of the sample.

Ficoll-Paque density gradient centrifugation was the method used to isolate PBMCs. Looking up the germline V gene yields CDR1 SQVTM and CDR2 ANQGSEA. Measured from the cysteine to the phenylalanine, the CDR3 is 8 residues long. CDR3 DNA only is kept here, 24 bases in frame from base 1. Between the V and J ends, shortened by 3 bases and 6 bases respectively, the junction contains 0 bases. In this sample, this clonotype turned up a few times. Its specific antigen is unknown. No base qualities exist here, and no much larger clone lies one base off it. The rearranged segments are TRBV29-1 and TRBJ2-7; the D gene assignment is ambiguous. The clonotype comes from a man between 18 and 29 years old who had mild COVID-19 (a few samples of this study predate the infection). The sample titles of this study are shuffled in the database, so cell type and time point are left out; the donor was told from shared clones. Material for sequencing was PBMCs or a T cell subset sorted from them (not recorded which). The DNA sequence reads TGCAGCGTTGACGAGCAGTACTTC. It is translated as CSVDEQYF.